The entry below gives a single TCR beta chain sequence along with its context. The data derive from a study of T cell changes during pregnancy in multiple sclerosis. The method was immunoSEQ multiplex PCR; TCRdb's version includes in-frame clones alone and lacks a portion of them. The table has some 80,000 clones, approximately 90% seen once. Germline values: CDR1 SGHTA, CDR2 FQGNSA. The CDR3 totals 15 residues. The V and J ends lost 1 base and 8 bases respectively, with 14 bases between them. The sample was peripheral blood, taken in the first trimester of pregnancy. The TCR comes from a female donor with multiple sclerosis, enrolled in a pregnancy study. The chain employs TRBV7-2 and TRBJ1-4, with D possibly TRBD1 on 5 matching bases. In nucleotides, the CDR3 is TGTGCCAGCAGCTTAGTCGGCAGGGTGGGAGAAAAACTGTTTTTT. Translating it yields CASSLVGRVGEKLFF.